These T cell receptor beta chains were read from a single sample in a study of CXCR3-negative and CXCR3-positive naive CD8 T cells. No DNA is given; TCRdb re-called the 5' RACE reads and lists each CDR3 protein once. The listing records around 65,000 distinct CDR3 sequences. Material: naive CXCR3+ CD8+ T cells from blood. These receptor sequences come from a human donor in good health. Some clones in this sample may be carry-over from other donors' samples. Each CDR3 is given with its conserved first and last residue. Fields, in order: J gene, V gene, CDR3 protein.

j_call: TRBJ2-1
v_call: TRBV12-3/TRBV12-4
cdr3_aa: CASSKGLAPNEQFF

j_call: TRBJ2-1
v_call: TRBV29-1
cdr3_aa: CSVEDLKSGGTSQEYNEQFF

j_call: TRBJ2-7
v_call: TRBV27
cdr3_aa: CASSLAASGAGEQYF

j_call: TRBJ2-3
v_call: TRBV20-1
cdr3_aa: CSANSGGDSTDTQYF

j_call: TRBJ2-7
v_call: TRBV5-1
cdr3_aa: CASSLLTGIDEQYF

j_call: TRBJ2-7
v_call: TRBV28
cdr3_aa: CASSPRGGPSDEQYF

j_call: TRBJ2-1
v_call: TRBV28
cdr3_aa: CASNPRGGWGNEQFF

j_call: TRBJ2-7
v_call: TRBV7-2
cdr3_aa: CASSLGWVGEQYF

j_call: TRBJ2-7
v_call: TRBV7-9
cdr3_aa: CASSLALGTGGPEQYF

j_call: TRBJ2-7
v_call: TRBV9
cdr3_aa: CASSPPDSPYEQYF

j_call: TRBJ2-1
v_call: TRBV12-3/TRBV12-4
cdr3_aa: CASSRPVDNEQFF

j_call: TRBJ2-3
v_call: TRBV4-1
cdr3_aa: CASSQASDTQYF

j_call: TRBJ2-6
v_call: TRBV25-1
cdr3_aa: CASTDVGSGANVLTF

j_call: TRBJ2-1
v_call: TRBV5-6
cdr3_aa: CASSFGYGYNEQFF

j_call: TRBJ2-1
v_call: TRBV5-1
cdr3_aa: CASTPGRPADSEQFF

j_call: TRBJ1-6
v_call: TRBV7-9
cdr3_aa: CASSRNRASYNSPLHF

j_call: TRBJ2-2
v_call: TRBV11-3
cdr3_aa: CASRPRREGANTGELFF

j_call: TRBJ2-7
v_call: TRBV20-1
cdr3_aa: CSAPAGSTGVSYEQYF

j_call: TRBJ2-7
v_call: TRBV14
cdr3_aa: CASSQDPRGEQYF

j_call: TRBJ2-7
v_call: TRBV4-3
cdr3_aa: CASSQDRGLVYEQYF

j_call: TRBJ2-3
v_call: TRBV5-1
cdr3_aa: CASSGVENTDTQYF

j_call: TRBJ2-3
v_call: TRBV3-1
cdr3_aa: CASSQAIVGLGTDTQYF

j_call: TRBJ2-7
v_call: TRBV3-1
cdr3_aa: CASSVTSGVLFHEQYF

j_call: TRBJ1-5
v_call: TRBV5-1
cdr3_aa: CASSLEGSGGQPQHF

j_call: TRBJ2-1
v_call: TRBV7-9
cdr3_aa: CASSFLSGTKRNEQFF

j_call: TRBJ2-1
v_call: TRBV19
cdr3_aa: CASSMGLVLNEQFF

j_call: TRBJ2-7
v_call: TRBV25-1
cdr3_aa: CASQPMGGMYEQYF

j_call: TRBJ2-7
v_call: TRBV20-1
cdr3_aa: CSARDPGLANPYEQYF

j_call: TRBJ2-7
v_call: TRBV7-3
cdr3_aa: CASSSDTGTGAYEQYF

j_call: TRBJ2-7
v_call: TRBV5-1
cdr3_aa: CASSLEGYSYEQYF

j_call: TRBJ2-1
v_call: TRBV5-6
cdr3_aa: CASSLLRGLAGNEQFF

j_call: TRBJ2-1
v_call: TRBV5-1
cdr3_aa: CASSLAGPYNEQFF

j_call: TRBJ2-6
v_call: TRBV11-2
cdr3_aa: CASSLAGLPSGANVLTF

j_call: TRBJ2-7
v_call: TRBV10-3
cdr3_aa: CATSLAGAAYEQYF

j_call: TRBJ2-1
v_call: TRBV7-2
cdr3_aa: CASSVDASNEQFF

j_call: TRBJ2-7
v_call: TRBV7-9
cdr3_aa: CASSSPGQDPEQYF

j_call: TRBJ2-3
v_call: TRBV28
cdr3_aa: CASSGLPPDTQYF

j_call: TRBJ2-7
v_call: TRBV12-3/TRBV12-4
cdr3_aa: CASSFARGQLVYEQYF

j_call: TRBJ2-1
v_call: TRBV9
cdr3_aa: CASSVDYNEQFF

j_call: TRBJ2-7
v_call: TRBV15
cdr3_aa: CATSRPGTVSYEQYF

j_call: TRBJ2-1
v_call: TRBV7-9
cdr3_aa: CASSLTPNNEQFF

j_call: TRBJ2-3
v_call: TRBV13
cdr3_aa: CASSARGTRSTDTQYF

j_call: TRBJ2-7
v_call: TRBV7-9
cdr3_aa: CASSPQRTEIYEQYF

j_call: TRBJ2-2
v_call: TRBV12-3/TRBV12-4
cdr3_aa: CASSAGTLNTGELFF

j_call: TRBJ1-3
v_call: TRBV28
cdr3_aa: CASSFPSFRVARSGNTIYF

j_call: TRBJ2-7
v_call: TRBV28
cdr3_aa: CASSLDPAGEQYF

j_call: TRBJ2-7
v_call: TRBV30
cdr3_aa: CAWSADRGDEQYF

j_call: TRBJ2-5
v_call: TRBV21-1
cdr3_aa: CASSKGGGLQETQYF

j_call: TRBJ2-2
v_call: TRBV5-1
cdr3_aa: CASSFRTETNTGELFF

j_call: TRBJ2-1
v_call: TRBV12-3/TRBV12-4
cdr3_aa: CASTPGRSNEQFF

j_call: TRBJ2-5
v_call: TRBV19
cdr3_aa: CASSIGGGRQETQYF

j_call: TRBJ2-3
v_call: TRBV6-5
cdr3_aa: CARPTSTDTQYF

j_call: TRBJ2-7
v_call: TRBV27
cdr3_aa: CASSWTGGPGYEQYF